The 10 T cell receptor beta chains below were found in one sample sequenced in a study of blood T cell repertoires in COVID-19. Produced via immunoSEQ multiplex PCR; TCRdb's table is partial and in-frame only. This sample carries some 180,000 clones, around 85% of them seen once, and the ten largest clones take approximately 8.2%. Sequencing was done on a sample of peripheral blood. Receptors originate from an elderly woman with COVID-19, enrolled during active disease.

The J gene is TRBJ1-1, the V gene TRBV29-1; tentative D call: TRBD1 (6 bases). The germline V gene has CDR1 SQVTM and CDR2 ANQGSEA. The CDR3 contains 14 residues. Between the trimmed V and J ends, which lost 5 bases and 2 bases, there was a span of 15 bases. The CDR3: CSVSLGTYNTEAFF. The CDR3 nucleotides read TGCAGCGTTTCCCTCGGGACATATAACACTGAAGCTTTCTTT.

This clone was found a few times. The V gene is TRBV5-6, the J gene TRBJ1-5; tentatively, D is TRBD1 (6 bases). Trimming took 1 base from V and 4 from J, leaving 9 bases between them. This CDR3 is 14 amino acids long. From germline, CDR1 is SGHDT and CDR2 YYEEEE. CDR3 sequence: CASSLTQGNQPQHF. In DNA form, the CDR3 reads TGTGCCAGCAGCTTGACCCAGGGGAATCAGCCCCAGCATTTT. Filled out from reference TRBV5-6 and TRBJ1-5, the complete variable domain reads DAGVTQSPTHLIKTRGQQVTLRCSPKSGHDTVSWYQQALGQGPQFIFQYYEEEERQRGNFPDRFSGHQFPNYSSELNVNALLLGDSALYLCASSLTQGNQPQHFGDGTRLSIL.

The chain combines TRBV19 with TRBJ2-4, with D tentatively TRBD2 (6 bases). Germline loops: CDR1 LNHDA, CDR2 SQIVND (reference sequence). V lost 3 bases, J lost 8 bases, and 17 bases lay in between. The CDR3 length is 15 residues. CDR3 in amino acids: CASSMATRGSDIQYF. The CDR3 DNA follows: TGTGCCAGTAGTATGGCCACGCGGGGATCGGACATTCAGTACTTC.

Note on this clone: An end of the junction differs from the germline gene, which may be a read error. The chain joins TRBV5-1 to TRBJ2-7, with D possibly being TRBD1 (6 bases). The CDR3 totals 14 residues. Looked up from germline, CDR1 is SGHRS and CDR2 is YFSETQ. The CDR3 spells CASSLGQVTYEQCF. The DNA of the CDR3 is TGCGCCAGCAGCTTGGGACAGGTGACCTACGAGCAGTGCTTC.

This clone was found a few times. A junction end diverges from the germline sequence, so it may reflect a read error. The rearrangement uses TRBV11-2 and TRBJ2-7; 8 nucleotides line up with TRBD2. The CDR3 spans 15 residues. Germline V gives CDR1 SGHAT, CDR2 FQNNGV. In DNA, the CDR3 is TGTGCGAGCAGCTTTTTTAGCGGGGATATTTACGAGCAGTACTTC. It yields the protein CASSFFSGDIYEQYF.

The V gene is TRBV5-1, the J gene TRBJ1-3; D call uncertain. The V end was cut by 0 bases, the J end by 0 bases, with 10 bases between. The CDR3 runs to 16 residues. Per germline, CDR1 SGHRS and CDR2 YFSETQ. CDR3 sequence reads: CASSLDQIVSGNTIYF. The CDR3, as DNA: TGCGCCAGCAGCTTGGACCAGATCGTCTCTGGAAACACCATATATTTT.

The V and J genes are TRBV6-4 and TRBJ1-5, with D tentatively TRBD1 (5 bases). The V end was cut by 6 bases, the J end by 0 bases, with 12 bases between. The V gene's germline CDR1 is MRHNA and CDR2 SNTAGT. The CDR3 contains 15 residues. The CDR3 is CASRTGGGSNQPQHF. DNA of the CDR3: TGTGCCAGCAGAACTGGGGGGGGTAGCAATCAGCCCCAGCATTTT.

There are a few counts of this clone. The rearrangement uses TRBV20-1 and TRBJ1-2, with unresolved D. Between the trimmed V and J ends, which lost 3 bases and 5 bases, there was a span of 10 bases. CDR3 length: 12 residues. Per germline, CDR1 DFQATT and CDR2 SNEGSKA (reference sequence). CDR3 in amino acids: CSASAEFYGYTF. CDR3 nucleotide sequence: TGCAGTGCTAGTGCAGAATTTTATGGCTACACCTTC.

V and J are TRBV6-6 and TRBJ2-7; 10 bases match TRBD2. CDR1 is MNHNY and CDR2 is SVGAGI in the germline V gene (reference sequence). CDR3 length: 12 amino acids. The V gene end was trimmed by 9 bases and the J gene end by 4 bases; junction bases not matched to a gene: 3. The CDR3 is CASSGGSYEQYF. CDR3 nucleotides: TGTGCCAGTAGCGGGGGGTCATACGAGCAGTACTTC.

The CDR3 is CASSFPPDTEAFF. The DNA of the CDR3 is TGCGCCAGCAGCTTCCCCCCCGACACTGAAGCTTTCTTT. V usage is TRBV5-1 and J usage is TRBJ1-1, with unresolved D. Trimming removed 2 bases at V and 3 bases at J, with 8 bases between. Germline V CDR1 and CDR2: SGHRS, YFSETQ. The CDR3 loop spans 13 amino acids.